This TCR beta chain was found in a study of blood T cell repertoires in COVID-19. A single count supports this clone. Original handling: Reference gene primer amplification gave nucleated cell count estimates. Measured with immunoSEQ multiplex PCR; TCRdb has only the in-frame clones, and not every one. V and J calls and clone size are given by that table; D and trimming were obtained from the DNA. The repertoire consists of about 80,000 clones, with 65% to 85% occurring once and the leading ten covering about 17%. Germline V gives CDR1 SGDLS, CDR2 YYNGEE. V lost 6 bases and J lost 5; bases outside the gene matches: 9. The CDR3 contains 15 residues.

V gene TRBV9 combines with J gene TRBJ1-5, with 9 bases lining up with TRBD1. The sequence was obtained from a man in his 70s with active or convalescent COVID-19. Sample: peripheral blood. The CDR3 here is CASTPRDRADQPQHF. As DNA, the CDR3 is TGTGCCAGCACCCCACGGGACAGGGCAGATCAGCCCCAGCATTTT.